These 14 T cell receptor beta chains were all obtained from the same sample, sequenced in a study of shared T cell receptors in the human thymus. Here immunoSEQ multiplex PCR was the method, and the copy in TCRdb shows in-frame clones only, minus some. The sample lists 500,000 to 750,000 clones, roughly 90% occurring once. Another study also made use of these data, one on human thymus T cells.

Sequencing was performed on thymocytes. The receptors stem from a boy under three years old with a congenital heart defect.

The chain joins TRBV14 to TRBJ2-7; D may be TRBD2 (5 bases). Germline V gives CDR1 SGHDN, CDR2 FVKESK. The CDR3 runs 16 residues. Trimming cost V 0 bases and J 1 base, with 13 bases left between them. Here the CDR3 DNA reads TGTGCCAGCAGCCAAGATCGGGGATATAGGTCCTACGAGCAGTACTTC. This gives the protein CASSQDRGYRSYEQYF.

The rearrangement joins TRBV6-4 to TRBJ2-1; 10 nucleotides match TRBD2. Germline V gene lookup returns CDR1 MRHNA and CDR2 SNTAGT. This CDR3 spans 18 amino acids. The trim removed 3 bases at V and 5 bases at J, leaving 13 bases unmatched. CDR3 nucleotide sequence: TGTGCCAGCAGTGAACACCCTCTAGCGGGAGTTGCCCACAATGAGCAGTTCTTC. Amino acids: CASSEHPLAGVAHNEQFF.

This chain connects TRBV15 to TRBJ2-1; 12 nucleotides line up with TRBD2. The CDR3 runs to 17 residues. V shed 5 bases, J shed 4 bases, and the junction held 9 bases outside the gene matches. CDR1 and CDR2 from the germline V gene are LNHNV and YYDKDF (reference sequence). The CDR3 sequence is CATSPSGRAKGYNEQFF. Here the CDR3 DNA reads TGTGCCACCAGCCCTAGCGGGAGGGCCAAGGGGTACAATGAGCAGTTCTTC. Drawing the rest from reference TRBV15 and TRBJ2-1, the complete variable domain is DAMVIQNPRYQVTQFGKPVTLSCSQTLNHNVMYWYQQKSSQAPKLLFHYYDKDFNNEADTPDNFQSRRPNTSFCFLDIRSPGLGDTAMYLCATSPSGRAKGYNEQFFGPGTRLTVL.

The rearrangement uses TRBV5-6 and TRBJ1-2, with 11 bases matching TRBD1. The J segment lost 8 bases and the V segment lost 3 bases, leaving 15 bases of the junction unmatched. This CDR3 has 17 amino acids. From germline, CDR1 is SGHDT and CDR2 YYEEEE. The CDR3 loop reads CASSSATLGQGADGYTF. The CDR3 DNA reads as TGTGCCAGCAGCTCCGCCACCCTTGGACAGGGGGCGGACGGCTACACCTTC.

The V gene is TRBV10-3, the J gene TRBJ2-1; TRBD2 agrees at 8 bases. The CDR3 contains 14 residues. V lost 8 bases to trimming and J lost 2 bases; unmatched junction nucleotides: 5. Germline V gene sequence: CDR1 ENHRY, CDR2 SYGVKD. CDR3 nucleotides: TGTGCCATCTCGACGGGAGGGCCCTACAATGAGCAGTTCTTC. Translating it yields CAISTGGPYNEQFF.

The chain recombines TRBV14 with TRBJ2-1; no firm D call. Germline loops: CDR1 SGHDN, CDR2 FVKESK. V was pared by 0 bases and J by 7 bases, with 13 bases between. The length of the CDR3 is 15 residues. CDR3: CASSQDENSWNEQFF. CDR3 nucleotides: TGTGCCAGCAGCCAAGATGAAAATAGCTGGAATGAGCAGTTCTTC.

The V gene is TRBV7-9, the J gene TRBJ2-2, with D possibly matching TRBD2 (5 bases). In germline, CDR1 is SEHNR, CDR2 FQNEAQ (reference sequence). The V gene lost 5 bases and the J gene lost 7 bases, with 20 bases spanning the gap. CDR3 size: 16 residues. The CDR3 DNA reads as TGTGCCAGCAGCCCAGAGGCCGGGGTCAACGGCGGGGAGCTGTTTTTT. Translation gives CASSPEAGVNGGELFF. The full variable domain, rest sourced from reference TRBV7-9 and TRBJ2-2, is DTGVSQNPRHKITKRGQNVTFRCDPISEHNRLYWYRQTLGQGPEFLTYFQNEAQLEKSRLLSDRFSAERPKGSFSTLEIQRTEQGDSAMYLCASSPEAGVNGGELFFGEGSRLTVL.

A word on this clone: Within the sample, other DNA sequences also encode this same CDR3. The chain carries TRBV6-5 and TRBJ1-5; no clear D gene. The CDR3 has 15 amino acids. V gave up 0 bases and J gave up 5 bases, with 11 bases separating them. The germline V gene encodes CDR1 MNHEY and CDR2 SVGAGI. The CDR3 DNA reads TGTGCCAGCAGTTACTCGTCTGGGGAGGATCAGCCCCAGCATTTT. Translating it yields CASSYSSGEDQPQHF.

V and J are TRBV9 and TRBJ1-1, with 10 bases fitting TRBD1. Trimming took 4 bases from V and 1 from J; bases not matched to a gene: 7. The CDR3 spans 16 residues. Per the germline V gene, CDR1 is SGDLS and CDR2 is YYNGEE. CDR3 bases: TGTGCCAGCAGCCCGGGACAGGGGTTGGGGAACACTGAAGCTTTCTTT. Translated: CASSPGQGLGNTEAFF. Full variable domain (missing parts from reference TRBV9 and TRBJ1-1): DSGVTQTPKHLITATGQRVTLRCSPRSGDLSVYWYQQSLDQGLQFLIQYYNGEERAKGNILERFSAQQFPDLHSELNLSSLELGDSALYFCASSPGQGLGNTEAFFGQGTRLTVV.

The chain links TRBV18 to TRBJ2-7; 11 bases are a match to TRBD2. Germline trimming cut 1 base from V and 9 bases from J; bases unmatched to any gene: 23. Germline-derived CDR1 and CDR2 are KGHSH and LQKENI. This CDR3 has 20 amino acids. The CDR3 is CASSPQGTSGRCPMPVVQYF. The CDR3, as DNA: TGTGCCAGCTCACCACAGGGTACTAGCGGGAGATGCCCCATGCCGGTCGTGCAGTACTTC.

J is TRBJ2-7 and V is TRBV6-6; a possible D gene is TRBD1 (5 bases). Germline values: CDR1 MNHNY, CDR2 SVGAGI (reference sequence). With 2 bases removed from V and 2 bases from J, the gap between germline ends came to 10 bases. The CDR3 extends over 14 amino acids. The CDR3: CASSYGRDTYEQYF. CDR3 DNA: TGTGCCAGCAGTTACGGCAGGGATACCTACGAGCAGTACTTC.

The chain links TRBV9 to TRBJ2-1; D may be TRBD2 (5 bases). The V and J ends lost 3 bases and 4 bases respectively, with 8 bases between them. This CDR3 is built from 13 residues. Germline CDR1 SGDLS, CDR2 YYNGEE. The CDR3 reads CASSGRRYNEQFF. CDR3 in DNA: TGTGCCAGCAGCGGGAGGAGATACAATGAGCAGTTCTTC. Complete variable domain (other parts from reference TRBV9 and TRBJ2-1): DSGVTQTPKHLITATGQRVTLRCSPRSGDLSVYWYQQSLDQGLQFLIQYYNGEERAKGNILERFSAQQFPDLHSELNLSSLELGDSALYFCASSGRRYNEQFFGPGTRLTVL.

J is TRBJ2-1 and V is TRBV6-5, with TRBD2 matching 13 bases. The V gene end was trimmed by 0 bases and the J gene end by 7 bases; junction bases not matched to a gene: 3. In germline, CDR1 is MNHEY, CDR2 SVGAGI. CDR3 size: 16 residues. CDR3 loop: CASSYSGTSGKNEQFF. The CDR3 bases are TGTGCCAGCAGTTACTCAGGGACTAGCGGGAAGAATGAGCAGTTCTTC.

This clone occurred once. This chain links TRBV10-3 with TRBJ2-7; 8 nucleotides agree with TRBD2. The V gene end was trimmed by 4 bases and the J gene end by 0 bases; junction bases not matched to a gene: 5. This CDR3 contains 15 residues. The germline CDR1 and CDR2 sequences are ENHRY and SYGVKD. The CDR3 bases are TGTGCCATCAGTGGGTTGGGGACTAGCTCCTACGAGCAGTACTTC. This sequence encodes CAISGLGTSSYEQYF.